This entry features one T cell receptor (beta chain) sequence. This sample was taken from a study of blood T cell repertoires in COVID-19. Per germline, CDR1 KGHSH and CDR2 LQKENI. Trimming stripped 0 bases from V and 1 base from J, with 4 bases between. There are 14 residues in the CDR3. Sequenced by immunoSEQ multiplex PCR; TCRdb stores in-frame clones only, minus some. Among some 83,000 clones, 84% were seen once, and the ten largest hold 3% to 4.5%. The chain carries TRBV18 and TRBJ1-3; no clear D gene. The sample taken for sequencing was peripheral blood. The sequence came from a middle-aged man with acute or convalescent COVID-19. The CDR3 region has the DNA TGTGCCAGCTCACCACCTGCGTCTGGAAACACCATATATTTT. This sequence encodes CASSPPASGNTIYF.